These 10 T cell receptor beta chains share one sample of origin, sequenced in a study of cytomegalovirus exposure and HLA in healthy donors (dated by TCRdb to about 2017). Libraries were built with the immunoSEQ multiplex PCR assay. For the multiplex PCR, a mixture combining 60 forward primers for TCR Vbeta segments and 13 reverse primers for TCR Jbeta segments was used. Entries here come from immuneACCESS through TCRdb and include only in-frame sequences with V and J called. Some clones fail to appear in such tables; in the studies checked, an unresolved V gene covers under half of the shortfall, and the cause of the remainder is unknown. This sample lists about 160,000 clones; roughly 80% were detected once. Of the sample, approximately 1.5% falls within the top ten clones. The sequencing input was PBMCs. Every receptor here comes from a woman in her 30s in good health and CMV-seronegative.

The chain employs TRBV7-7 and TRBJ2-3; 7 bases line up with TRBD2. The CDR3 consists of 15 residues. The V and J ends lost 2 bases and 0 bases, in that order; junction bases with no gene match: 2. CDR1 is SSHAT and CDR2 is FNYEAQ in the germline V gene (reference sequence). The CDR3 DNA reads TGTGCCAGCAGCTTAAGCGGGGACAGCACAGATACGCAGTATTTT. Protein product: CASSLSGDSTDTQYF.

Regarding this clone: This CDR3 is also generated by other DNA sequences in the sample. The J gene is TRBJ1-1, the V gene TRBV29-1; D is perhaps TRBD1 (5 bases). This CDR3 is built from 11 residues. Per the germline V gene, CDR1 is SQVTM and CDR2 is ANQGSEA. V shed 1 base and J shed 7 bases, with 7 bases lying between them. The CDR3 coding sequence is TGCAGCGTTGAAGGGGGCGGTGAAGCTTTCTTT. Amino acids: CSVEGGGEAFF.

The chain uses TRBV30 and TRBJ1-5, with D possibly matching TRBD1 (5 bases). Germline loops: CDR1 GTSNPN, CDR2 SVGIG (reference sequence). Trimming pared 1 base from V and 2 bases from J, leaving 6 bases between. The CDR3 is 13 amino acids. CDR3 region: CAWSGGGNQPQHF. The CDR3 DNA reads as TGTGCCTGGAGTGGGGGGGGCAATCAGCCCCAGCATTTT. Together with reference TRBV30 and TRBJ1-5, the CDR3 gives the full variable domain: SQTIHQWPATLVQPVGSPLSLECTVEGTSNPNLYWYRQAAGRGLQLLFYSVGIGQISSEVPQNLSASRPQDRQFILSSKKLLLSDSGFYLCAWSGGGNQPQHFGDGTRLSIL.

This chain connects TRBV7-9 to TRBJ2-4, with TRBD2 matching over 7 bases. Germline V CDR1 and CDR2: SEHNR, FQNEAQ (reference sequence). Trimming took 4 bases from V and 6 from J; bases not matched to a gene: 3. CDR3 length: 13 amino acids. CDR3 amino acids: CASSSPGGNIQYF. In DNA form, the CDR3 reads TGTGCCAGCAGCTCCCCGGGGGGAAACATTCAGTACTTC.

V usage is TRBV4-1 and J usage is TRBJ1-1; weak D call: TRBD1 (6 bases). Germline V CDR1 and CDR2: MGHRA, YSYEKL. This CDR3 comprises 16 residues. V was cut by 0 bases and J by 4 bases, with 15 bases left in between. CDR3: CASSQDRGRWATEAFF. CDR3 DNA sequence: TGCGCCAGCAGCCAAGATAGGGGGAGATGGGCCACTGAAGCTTTCTTT.

This clone was found once. J is TRBJ2-5 and V is TRBV25-1; TRBD2 matches 11 bases. The V and J ends lost 6 bases and 8 bases, in that order; junction bases with no gene match: 5. The CDR3 length is 13 residues. Germline CDR1 reads MGHDK; CDR2 reads SYGVNS. CDR3 DNA sequence: TGTGCCAGCAGACTAGCGGGGGCCGTAACCCAGTACTTC. This translates into CASRLAGAVTQYF.

This clone was recorded a few times. This rearrangement joins TRBV5-1 to TRBJ1-1; D is possibly TRBD1 (5 bases). The CDR3 has 13 residues. Trimming left V 4 bases short and J 3 bases short, with 10 bases between. Germline V lookup: CDR1 SGHRS, CDR2 YFSETQ. This CDR3 is CASSGDSDTEAFF. The CDR3 DNA is TGCGCCAGCAGCGGCGACAGCGACACTGAAGCTTTCTTT.

This clone has more than one count but fewer than ten. The V and J genes are TRBV11-2 and TRBJ2-5, with TRBD2 identical over 7 bases. Germline CDR1 and CDR2: SGHAT and FQNNGV. The CDR3 contains 13 residues. V lost 4 bases, J lost 5 bases, and 4 bases stayed unmatched. In DNA, the CDR3 is TGTGCCAGCAGCTGGGGGGGGGACGAGACCCAGTACTTC. Translating gives CASSWGGDETQYF.

Concerning this clone: One end of the junction fails to match germline, which may point to a read error. The same CDR3 can be traced to other DNA sequences in this sample. This chain links TRBV7-9 with TRBJ1-2; 7 nucleotides agree with TRBD1. This CDR3 is 13 amino acids long. Germline loops: CDR1 SEHNR, CDR2 FQNEAQ (reference sequence). In nucleotides, the CDR3 is TGTGCCAGTAGCTTAGAAGGGGGCCACGGCTACACCTTC. As protein: CASSLEGGHGYTF. The full variable domain, its missing parts supplied by reference TRBV7-9 and TRBJ1-2, is DTGVSQNPRHKITKRGQNVTFRCDPISEHNRLYWYRQTLGQGPEFLTYFQNEAQLEKSRLLSDRFSAERPKGSFSTLEIQRTEQGDSAMYLCASSLEGGHGYTFGSGTRLTVV.

The chain recombines TRBV7-6 with TRBJ1-1; D might be TRBD1 (5 bases). V was shortened by 2 bases and J by 1 base, with 20 bases between the two germline ends. In germline, CDR1 is SGHVS, CDR2 FNYEAQ. This CDR3 is built from 18 residues. In nucleotides, the CDR3 is TGTGCCAGCAGCTTAAAGCGGGGGTCAGGGATGGAGAACACTGAAGCTTTCTTT. Its protein is CASSLKRGSGMENTEAFF.